These T cell receptor beta chains were read from a single sample in a study of blood T cell repertoires in COVID-19. Some clones are missing from TCRdb's copy, which holds only in-frame ones; the method was immunoSEQ multiplex PCR. The sample carries a few hundred thousand clones, about 90% recorded once. Sequencing input: peripheral blood. The origin of the receptors is a middle-aged woman with acute or convalescent COVID-19. Both conserved end residues are part of each CDR3. Each record gives: V gene, clone size, D gene, J gene, CDR3 DNA, CDR3 protein. The D gene is left open where the match is weak. Some rows mark clone size as missing; the rest say once, few, many or name a class of expanded clone.

>TRBV6-6|NA|NA|TRBJ1-2
TGTGCCAGCAGTTACTCGCTGCGGGAGGTGCGGGGCTACACCTTC
CASSYSLREVRGYTF
>TRBV11-2|NA|NA|TRBJ2-1
TGTGCCAGCAGCTTCGGGGCAGGGGGGTTCAATGAGCAGTTCTTC
CASSFGAGGFNEQFF
>TRBV2|NA|NA|TRBJ2-4
TGTGCCAGCAGTGAATCGGTGGGCAGGGTGGCTTCCAAAAACATTCAGTACTTC
CASSESVGRVASKNIQYF
>TRBV3-1/TRBV3-2|NA|TRBD2|TRBJ2-2
TGTGCCAGCAGCCAGTCCCTAGCGGGGCCCGGGGAGCTGTTTTTT
CASSQSLAGPGELFF
>TRBV7-2|NA|NA|TRBJ2-5
TGTGCCAGCAGCTTAGTTTGGGGGCAGGCTGACCAGTACTTC
CASSLVWGQADQYF
>TRBV27|NA|TRBD1|TRBJ1-2
TGTGCCAGCAGTTTAAGACAGGGAGACCCCTATGGCTACACCTTC
CASSLRQGDPYGYTF
>TRBV13|NA|NA|TRBJ2-5
TGTGCCAGCAGGACCGGGCAAAAAGGGGCCCAGTACTTC
CASRTGQKGAQYF
>TRBV5-1|NA|NA|TRBJ2-4
TGCGCCAGCAGCTTGGGTGGGGACTTAGCCAAAAACATTCAGTACTTC
CASSLGGDLAKNIQYF
>TRBV19|NA|NA|TRBJ1-1
TGTGCCAGTAGTTCCCGACGGGGGAACACTGAAGCTTTCTTT
CASSSRRGNTEAFF
>TRBV4-1|NA|NA|TRBJ1-6
TGCGCCAGCAGCCAGTTGGTTGGGGAGAGTTCACCCCTCCACTTT
CASSQLVGESSPLHF
>TRBV19|NA|TRBD2|TRBJ2-3
TGTGCCAGTAGTCCAACCAGCGGGATCGGGGCAGATACGCAGTATTTT
CASSPTSGIGADTQYF
>TRBV6-2/TRBV6-3|NA|TRBD1|TRBJ1-6
TGTGCCAGCAGTTACCGAAAGGGACAGGGAGTATATTCACCCCTCCACTTT
CASSYRKGQGVYSPLHF
>TRBV5-6|NA|NA|TRBJ2-5
TGTGCCAGCAGCTATCTAAGGACTGACGGAGAAACCCAGTACTTC
CASSYLRTDGETQYF
>TRBV21-1|NA|NA|TRBJ1-5
TGTGCCAGCAGCAGAAGACAGGCCACCCTCAATCAGCCCCAGCATTTT
CASSRRQATLNQPQHF
>TRBV4-1|NA|NA|TRBJ1-5
TGCGCCAGCAGCCCGTGGGGGGTCAATCAGCCCCAGCATTTT
CASSPWGVNQPQHF
>TRBV7-2|NA|TRBD1|TRBJ1-1
TGTGCCAGCAGCTTCCCCCCCACAGGGGGCGAAGCTTTCTTT
CASSFPPTGGEAFF
>TRBV15|NA|NA|TRBJ2-5
TGTGCCACCAGCAGGGCCCGATCCGGGCGGGCAGGACTTCTTCAAGAGACCCAGTACTTC
CATSRARSGRAGLLQETQYF
>TRBV2|NA|TRBD1|TRBJ1-5
TGTGCCAGCAGTGAAGCGGGACAGGGTAAATGGCATTTT
CASSEAGQGKWHF
>TRBV6-6|NA|NA|TRBJ2-3
TGTGCCAGCAGTTCTGCGGGAGATACGCAGTATTTT
CASSSAGDTQYF
>TRBV11-2|NA|TRBD1|TRBJ2-1
TGTGCCAGCAGCCCGACCAGGGGGTCCTACAATGAGCAGTTCTTC
CASSPTRGSYNEQFF
>TRBV10-3|NA|NA|TRBJ1-5
TGTGCCATCAGTGCGGGAAGGGAAAATCAGCCCCAGCATTTT
CAISAGRENQPQHF
>TRBV19|NA|NA|TRBJ1-1
TGTGCCAGCCGACCCAGAGAGGCCGAAGCTTTCTTT
CASRPREAEAFF
>TRBV18|NA|NA|TRBJ2-5
TGTGCCAGCTCACCTCGGACAGAAGAGACCCAGTACTTC
CASSPRTEETQYF
>TRBV2|NA|NA|TRBJ2-3
TGTGCCAGCAGAATACTTCAAAACAGGGTCACAGATACGCAGTATTTT
CASRILQNRVTDTQYF
>TRBV28|NA|TRBD1|TRBJ1-1
TGTGCCAGCAGGGGTGAGGGACAGGGGGATGGAGCTTTCTTT
CASRGEGQGDGAFF
>TRBV10-3|NA|NA|TRBJ1-6
TGTGCCATCAGTAGGGGTAATTCACCCCTCCACTTT
CAISRGNSPLHF
>TRBV24-1|NA|NA|TRBJ1-2
TGTGCCACCAGTGAGAGCGATTTCTATGGCTACACCTTC
CATSESDFYGYTF
>TRBV5-1|NA|NA|TRBJ1-1
TGCGCCAGCAGCTTGGCCATCAGGGGTCGGGAAACTGAAGCTTTCTTT
CASSLAIRGRETEAFF
>TRBV4-1|NA|NA|TRBJ2-5
TGCGCCAGCAGCCCACGGGAGCCTCGACAGACCCAGTACTTC
CASSPREPRQTQYF
>TRBV3-1/TRBV3-2|NA|TRBD2|TRBJ2-2
TGTGCCAGCAGCCTTGTAGCGGGGGGGCCCACCGGGGAGCTGTTTTTT
CASSLVAGGPTGELFF
>TRBV4-1|NA|NA|TRBJ1-1
TGCGCCAGCAGCCAAACGGGGTTTGAGGCTTTCTTT
CASSQTGFEAFF
>TRBV6-2/TRBV6-3|NA|NA|TRBJ2-1
TGTGCCAGCAGTTCCTTGCGGGGCTACAATGAGCAGTTCTTC
CASSSLRGYNEQFF
>TRBV5-6|NA|NA|TRBJ1-2
TGTGCCAGCAGCTTGGAGGGCAGGGGAGGCTACACCTTC
CASSLEGRGGYTF
>TRBV30|NA|NA|TRBJ1-1
TGTGCCTGGAACGGACAGTTGAACACTGAAGCTTTCTTT
CAWNGQLNTEAFF
>TRBV2|once|NA|TRBJ1-2
TGTGCCAGCAGGGGGACACCTCTGGGGTATGGCTACACCTTC
CASRGTPLGYGYTF
>TRBV5-5|NA|TRBD2|TRBJ2-5
TGTGCCAGCAGCACGGGGGGTCAAGAGACCCAGTACTTC
CASSTGGQETQYF
>TRBV6-5|NA|TRBD2|TRBJ2-5
TGTGCCAGCACCTATCTAGCGGGGCGTCACGAGACCCAGTACTTC
CASTYLAGRHETQYF
>TRBV5-1|NA|TRBD1|TRBJ2-6
TGCGCCAGCACCGGACAGGCTGGGGCCAACGTCCTGACTTTC
CASTGQAGANVLTF
>TRBV19|NA|NA|TRBJ2-1
TGTGCCAGTAGTATTAAGGTTGGGCTCCTGAGCTCCTACAATGAGCAGTTCTTC
CASSIKVGLLSSYNEQFF
>TRBV19|NA|NA|TRBJ2-3
TGTGCCAGTAGTATGAACCGCCCTGCGGGACCCACAGATACGCAGTATTTT
CASSMNRPAGPTDTQYF
>TRBV11-2|few|NA|TRBJ2-6
TGTGCCAGCAGCCGCGGGACAGCCCTTGGGGCCAACGTCCTGACTTTC
CASSRGTALGANVLTF
>TRBV5-1|NA|TRBD1|TRBJ1-1
TGCGCCAGCAGCCAGGACAGGGTCACTGAAGCTTTCTTT
CASSQDRVTEAFF
>TRBV13|NA|TRBD1|TRBJ2-3
TGTGCCAGCAGCTCGCTTTGGACAGGGCGTAAAACCAGCACAGATACGCAGTATTTT
CASSSLWTGRKTSTDTQYF
>TRBV5-1|NA|TRBD1|TRBJ2-1
TGCGCCAGCAGTTCCCGGGACAGGGTCACCAATGAGCAGTTCTTC
CASSSRDRVTNEQFF
>TRBV6-5|NA|TRBD1|TRBJ1-6
TGTGCCAGCAGGGGACAGGGTTATTCACCCCTCCACTTT
CASRGQGYSPLHF
>TRBV2|NA|TRBD1|TRBJ1-2
TGTGCCAGCAGGACAGGGGGGCGGTTGGATGGCTACACCTTC
CASRTGGRLDGYTF
>TRBV30|NA|NA|TRBJ1-4
TGTGCCTGGAGTTTCGGTGAGGCCTTCGGTGAAAAACTGTTTTTT
CAWSFGEAFGEKLFF
>TRBV27|NA|NA|TRBJ1-5
TGTGCCAGCAGTTTATGGGCTGAACCGGGAGGAGGTAGCAATCAGCCCCAGCATTTT
CASSLWAEPGGGSNQPQHF
>TRBV29-1|NA|TRBD2|TRBJ2-5
TGCAGCGTTGAGGAGTTCAGCGGGGGCCAAGAGACCCAGTACTTC
CSVEEFSGGQETQYF
>TRBV6-5|NA|NA|TRBJ1-2
TGTGCCAGCAGTTACAGGGAGGGCTATGGCTACACCTTC
CASSYREGYGYTF
>TRBV19|NA|TRBD1|TRBJ2-3
TGTGCCAGTAGCCACCGCGGCGGCAGGGGGCGGGGAGATACGCAGTATTTT
CASSHRGGRGRGDTQYF